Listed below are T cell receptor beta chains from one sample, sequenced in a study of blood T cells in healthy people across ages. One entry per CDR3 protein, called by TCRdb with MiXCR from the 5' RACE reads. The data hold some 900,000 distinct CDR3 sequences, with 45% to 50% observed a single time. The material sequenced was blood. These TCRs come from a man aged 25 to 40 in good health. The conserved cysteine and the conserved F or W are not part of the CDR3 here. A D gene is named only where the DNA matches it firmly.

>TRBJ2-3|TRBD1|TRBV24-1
ATSDSDRVATDTQY
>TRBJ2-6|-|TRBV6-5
ASSPDSFSGANVLT
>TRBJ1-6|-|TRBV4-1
ASSGNSPLH
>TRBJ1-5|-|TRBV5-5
ASSLNAGYNQPQH
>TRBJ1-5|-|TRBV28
ASSFHGRHQPQH
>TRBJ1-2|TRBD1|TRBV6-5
ASRDTGEHYSGYT
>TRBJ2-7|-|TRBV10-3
AISDPPGSYEQY
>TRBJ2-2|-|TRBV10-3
AISPDPGGQLF
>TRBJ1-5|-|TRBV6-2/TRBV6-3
ASNPQRDSNQPQH
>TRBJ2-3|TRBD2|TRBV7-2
ASSLAPPSGGANTQY
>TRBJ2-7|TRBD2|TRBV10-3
ALPGGARVYEQY
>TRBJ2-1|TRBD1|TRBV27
ASSLTLETGVNNEQF
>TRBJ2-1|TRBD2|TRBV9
ASSVGPSTGGGNEQF
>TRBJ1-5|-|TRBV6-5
ASSKGQGSGNQPQH
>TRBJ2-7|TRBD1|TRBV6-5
ASRLRTGATYEQY
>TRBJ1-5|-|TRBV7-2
ASSPKAGSNQPQH
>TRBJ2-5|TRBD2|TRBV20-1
SAPGGTEETQY
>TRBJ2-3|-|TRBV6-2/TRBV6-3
ASSYREGFTIADTQY
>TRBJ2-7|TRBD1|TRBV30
AWSGTGNEQY
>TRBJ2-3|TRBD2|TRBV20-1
SARDRIRLAGGLDTQY
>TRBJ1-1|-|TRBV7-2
ASSLGRRGLAEAF
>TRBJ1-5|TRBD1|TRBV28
ASSTGQGNQPQH
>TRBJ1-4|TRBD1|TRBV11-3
ASSSTGGEKLF
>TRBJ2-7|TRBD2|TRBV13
ASSLKLAGTYEQN